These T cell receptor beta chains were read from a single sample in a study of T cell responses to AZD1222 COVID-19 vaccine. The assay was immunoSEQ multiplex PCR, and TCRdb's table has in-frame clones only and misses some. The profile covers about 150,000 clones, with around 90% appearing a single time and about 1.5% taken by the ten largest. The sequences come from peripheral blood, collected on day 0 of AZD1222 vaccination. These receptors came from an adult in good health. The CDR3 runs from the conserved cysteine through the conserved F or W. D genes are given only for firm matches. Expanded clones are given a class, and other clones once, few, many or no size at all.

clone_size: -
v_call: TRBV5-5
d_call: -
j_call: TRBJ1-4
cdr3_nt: TGTGCCAGCAAGGTGACACCAATGTATGAAAAACTGTTTTTT
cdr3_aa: CASKVTPMYEKLFF

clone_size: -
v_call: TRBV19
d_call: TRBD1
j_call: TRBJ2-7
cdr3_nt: TGTGCCAGCTCCAGGGCGGGACAGGGGCTTGAGCAGTACTTC
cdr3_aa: CASSRAGQGLEQYF

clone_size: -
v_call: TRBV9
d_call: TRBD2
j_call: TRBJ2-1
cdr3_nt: TGTGCCAGCAGCGCCTGGACTAGCGGGACATCCGGTGAGCAGTTCTTC
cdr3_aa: CASSAWTSGTSGEQFF

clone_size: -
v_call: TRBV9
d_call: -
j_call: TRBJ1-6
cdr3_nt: TGTGCCAGCAGCGTAGGGAGTAATAATTCACCCCTCCACTTT
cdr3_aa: CASSVGSNNSPLHF

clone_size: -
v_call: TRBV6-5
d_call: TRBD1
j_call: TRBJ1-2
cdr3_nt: TGTGCCAGCAGTCCGCCGGGACAGGGAGAACATGGCTACACCTTC
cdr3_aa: CASSPPGQGEHGYTF

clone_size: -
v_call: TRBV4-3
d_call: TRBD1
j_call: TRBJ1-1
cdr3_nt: TGCGCCAGCAGCCAAGTCCTGCAGGGGGCGTCCGCTTTCTTT
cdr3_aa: CASSQVLQGASAFF

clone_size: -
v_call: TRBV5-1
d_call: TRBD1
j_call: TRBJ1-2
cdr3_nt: TGCGCCAGCAGCTTGGCCTTTGGACAGGGAGGTGGCTACACCTTC
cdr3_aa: CASSLAFGQGGGYTF

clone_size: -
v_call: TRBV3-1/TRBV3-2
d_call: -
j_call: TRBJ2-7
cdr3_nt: TGTGCCAGCAGCCAAAGTTCCTGGACTCTCTACGAGCAGTACTTC
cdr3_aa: CASSQSSWTLYEQYF

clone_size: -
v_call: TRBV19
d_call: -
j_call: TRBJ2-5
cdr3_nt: TGTGCCAGTAGTAAACTCGGGGGACGGCAAGAGACCCAGTACTTC
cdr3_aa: CASSKLGGRQETQYF

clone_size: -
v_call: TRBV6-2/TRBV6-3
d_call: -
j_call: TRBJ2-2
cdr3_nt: TGTGCCAGCAGTTACCAGCCCCTAATCGGGACGACGAACACCGGGGAGCTGTTTTTT
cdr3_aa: CASSYQPLIGTTNTGELFF

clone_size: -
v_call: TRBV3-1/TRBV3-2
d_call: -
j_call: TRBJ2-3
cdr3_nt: TGTGCCAGCAGCCCCCGGGGCCTCGGGGGAGATACGCAGTATTTT
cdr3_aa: CASSPRGLGGDTQYF

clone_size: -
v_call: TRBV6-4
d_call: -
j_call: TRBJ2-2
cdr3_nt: TGTGCCAGCAGTGACTCGATGCTGGCTAGCTGGACCGGGGAGCTGTTTTTT
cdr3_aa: CASSDSMLASWTGELFF

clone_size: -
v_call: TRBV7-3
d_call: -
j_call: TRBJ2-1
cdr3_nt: TGTGCCAGCAGTAGGGAGACGGGGTACAATGAGCAGTTCTTC
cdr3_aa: CASSRETGYNEQFF

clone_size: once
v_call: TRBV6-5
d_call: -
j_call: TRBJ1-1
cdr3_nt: TGTGCCTGCAGGGGTGGCACTGAAGCTTTCTTT
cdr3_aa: CACRGGTEAFF

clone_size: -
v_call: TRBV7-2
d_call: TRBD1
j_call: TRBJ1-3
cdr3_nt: TGTGCCAGCAGCTGGGACAGCTACTCTGGAAACACCATATATTTT
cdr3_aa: CASSWDSYSGNTIYF

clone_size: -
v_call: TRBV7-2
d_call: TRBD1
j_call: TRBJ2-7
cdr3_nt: TGTGCCAGCAGCTTAAGGCGCCTACAGGGGGCGAGTGTGTACTTC
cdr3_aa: CASSLRRLQGASVYF

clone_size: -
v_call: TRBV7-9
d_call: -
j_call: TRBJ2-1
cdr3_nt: TGTGCCAGCAACGGGGGTGAGCAGCGGTATGACAATGAGCAGTTCTTC
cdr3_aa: CASNGGEQRYDNEQFF

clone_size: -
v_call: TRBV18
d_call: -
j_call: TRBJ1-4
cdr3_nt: TGTGCCAGCTCACTGAGTGAGGCAGGAGGAAATGAAAAACTGTTTTTT
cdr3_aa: CASSLSEAGGNEKLFF

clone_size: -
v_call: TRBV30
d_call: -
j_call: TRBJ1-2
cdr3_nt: TGTGCCTGGAGCCAACTGCAGGGTCGTGACACCTTC
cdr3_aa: CAWSQLQGRDTF